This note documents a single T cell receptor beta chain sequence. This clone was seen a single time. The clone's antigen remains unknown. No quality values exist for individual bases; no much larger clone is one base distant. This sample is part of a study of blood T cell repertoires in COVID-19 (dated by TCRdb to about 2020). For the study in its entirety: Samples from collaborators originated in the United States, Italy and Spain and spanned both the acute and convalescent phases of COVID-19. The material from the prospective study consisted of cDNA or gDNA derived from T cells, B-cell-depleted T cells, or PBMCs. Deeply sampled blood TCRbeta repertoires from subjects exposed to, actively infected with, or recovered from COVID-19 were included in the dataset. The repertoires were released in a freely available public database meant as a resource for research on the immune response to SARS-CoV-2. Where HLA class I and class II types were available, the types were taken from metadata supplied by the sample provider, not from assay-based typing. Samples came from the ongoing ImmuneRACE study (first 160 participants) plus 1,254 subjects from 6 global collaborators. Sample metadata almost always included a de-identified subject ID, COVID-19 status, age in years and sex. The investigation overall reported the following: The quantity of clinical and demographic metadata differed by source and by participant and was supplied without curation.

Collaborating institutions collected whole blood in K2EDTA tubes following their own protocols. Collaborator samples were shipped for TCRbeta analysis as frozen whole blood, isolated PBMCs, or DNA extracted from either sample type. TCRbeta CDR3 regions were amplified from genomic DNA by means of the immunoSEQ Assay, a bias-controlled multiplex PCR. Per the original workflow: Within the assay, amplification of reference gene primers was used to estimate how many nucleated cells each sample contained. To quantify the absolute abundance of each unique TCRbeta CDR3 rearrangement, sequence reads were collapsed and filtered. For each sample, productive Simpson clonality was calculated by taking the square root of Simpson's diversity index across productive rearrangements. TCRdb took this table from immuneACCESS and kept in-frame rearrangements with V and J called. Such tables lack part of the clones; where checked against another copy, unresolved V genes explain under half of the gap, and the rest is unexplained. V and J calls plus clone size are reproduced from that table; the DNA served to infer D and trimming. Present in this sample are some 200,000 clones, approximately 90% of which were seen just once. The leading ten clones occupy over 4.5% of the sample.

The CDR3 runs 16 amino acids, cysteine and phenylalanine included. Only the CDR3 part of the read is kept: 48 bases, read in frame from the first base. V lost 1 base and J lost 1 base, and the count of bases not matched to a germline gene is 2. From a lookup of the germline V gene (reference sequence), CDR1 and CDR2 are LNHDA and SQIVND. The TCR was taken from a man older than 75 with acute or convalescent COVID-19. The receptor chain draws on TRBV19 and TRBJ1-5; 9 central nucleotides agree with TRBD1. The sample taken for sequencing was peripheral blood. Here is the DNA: TGTGCCAGTAGTATAGGCGGGACAGGGAGCAATCAGCCCCAGCATTTT. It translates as CASSIGGTGSNQPQHF.